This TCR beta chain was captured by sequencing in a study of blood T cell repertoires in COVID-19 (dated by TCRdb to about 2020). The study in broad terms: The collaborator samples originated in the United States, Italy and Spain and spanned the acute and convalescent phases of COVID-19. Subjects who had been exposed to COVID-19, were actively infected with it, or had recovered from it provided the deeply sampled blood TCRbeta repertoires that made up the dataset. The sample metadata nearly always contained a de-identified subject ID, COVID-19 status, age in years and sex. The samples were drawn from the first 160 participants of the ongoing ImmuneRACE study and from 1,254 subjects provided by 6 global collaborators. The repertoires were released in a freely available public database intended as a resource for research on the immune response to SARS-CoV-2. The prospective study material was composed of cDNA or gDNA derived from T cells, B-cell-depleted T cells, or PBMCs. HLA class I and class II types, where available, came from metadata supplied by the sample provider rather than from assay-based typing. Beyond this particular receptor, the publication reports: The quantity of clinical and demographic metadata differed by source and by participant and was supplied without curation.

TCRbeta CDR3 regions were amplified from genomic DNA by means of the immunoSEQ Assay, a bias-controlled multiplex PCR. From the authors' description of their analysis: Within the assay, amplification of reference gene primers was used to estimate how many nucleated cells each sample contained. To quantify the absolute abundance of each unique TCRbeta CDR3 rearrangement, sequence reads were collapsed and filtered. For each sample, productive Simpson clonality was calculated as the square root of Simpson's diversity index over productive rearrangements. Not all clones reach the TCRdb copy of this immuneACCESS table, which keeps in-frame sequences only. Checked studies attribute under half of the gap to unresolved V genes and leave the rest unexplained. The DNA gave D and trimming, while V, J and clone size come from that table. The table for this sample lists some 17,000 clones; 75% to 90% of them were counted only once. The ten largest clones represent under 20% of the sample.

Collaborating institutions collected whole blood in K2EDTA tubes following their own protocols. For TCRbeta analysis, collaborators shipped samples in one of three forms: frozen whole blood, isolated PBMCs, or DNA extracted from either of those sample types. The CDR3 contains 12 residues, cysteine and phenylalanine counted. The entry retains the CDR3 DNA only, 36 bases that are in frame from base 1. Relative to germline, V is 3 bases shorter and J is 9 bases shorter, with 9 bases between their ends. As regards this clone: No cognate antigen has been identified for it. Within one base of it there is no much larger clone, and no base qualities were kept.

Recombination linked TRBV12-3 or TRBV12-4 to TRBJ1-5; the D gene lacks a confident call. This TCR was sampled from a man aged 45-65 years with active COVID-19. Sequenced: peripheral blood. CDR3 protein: CASSFTSPPQHF. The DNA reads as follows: TGTGCCAGCAGTTTTACGAGTCCGCCCCAGCATTTT.